This TCR beta chain was sequenced for a study of immune evolution from preneoplasia to lung adenocarcinoma. Sequencing used immunoSEQ multiplex PCR; TCRdb keeps in-frame clones, though not all of them. The table has around 2,000 clones, about four fifths seen once. This receptor was identified in a person between 65 and 79 years old with lung adenocarcinoma. Sequencing used FFPE adjacent normal lung tissue.

CDR3 DNA sequence: TGTGCCAGCAGCGGCGTGGGGGGAGGCACTGAAGCTTTCTTT. The encoded protein is CASSGVGGGTEAFF. V and J are TRBV11-2 and TRBJ1-1; D is possibly TRBD1 (5 bases). Germline V lookup: CDR1 SGHAT, CDR2 FQNNGV. V gave up 5 bases and J gave up 4 bases, with 14 bases separating them. The CDR3 is 14 residues long.